This T cell receptor beta chain stems from a study of T cells after yellow fever vaccination. A 5'RACE template-switching step, the method used to make TCR cDNA, added a universal primer site and UMIs. TCRdb reprocessed the 5' RACE reads via MiXCR and lists one record per CDR3 protein. In the table there are about 160,000 distinct CDR3 sequences, 6% to 7.5% of which are singletons. The length of the CDR3 is 14 residues. Between the trimmed V and J ends, which lost 2 bases and 3 bases, there was a span of 10 bases. This clonotype was observed a few times. Its matching antigen is unknown. Study results and limitations: The secondary response showed a weaker magnitude and a faster peak, day 5 versus 15.

This sequence originates from a man aged 18 to 29 who received the YFV17D yellow fever vaccine. J is TRBJ1-1 and V is TRBV12-3 or TRBV12-4; no reliable D call. The material sequenced was CD4+ T cells sorted from PBMCs, taken 4 to 5 days after the first yellow fever vaccination. The CDR3 region has the DNA TGTGCCAGCAGTTTACGAGACGGATACACTGAAGCTTTCTTT. This sequence encodes CASSLRDGYTEAFF.